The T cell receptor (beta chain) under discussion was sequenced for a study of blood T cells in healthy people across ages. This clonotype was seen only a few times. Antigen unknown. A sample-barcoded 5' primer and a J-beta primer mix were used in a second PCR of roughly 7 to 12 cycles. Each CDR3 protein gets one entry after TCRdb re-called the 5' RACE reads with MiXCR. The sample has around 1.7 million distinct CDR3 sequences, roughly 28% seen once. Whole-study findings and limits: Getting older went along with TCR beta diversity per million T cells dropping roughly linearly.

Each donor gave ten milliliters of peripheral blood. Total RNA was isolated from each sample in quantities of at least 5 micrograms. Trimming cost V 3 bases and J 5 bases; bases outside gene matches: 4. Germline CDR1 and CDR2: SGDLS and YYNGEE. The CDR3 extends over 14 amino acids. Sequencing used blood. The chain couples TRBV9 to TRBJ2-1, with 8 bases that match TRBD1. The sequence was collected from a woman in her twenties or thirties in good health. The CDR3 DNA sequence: TGTGCCAGCAGCGACTCGACAGGGGACAATGAGCAGTTCTTC. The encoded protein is CASSDSTGDNEQFF.